This T cell receptor beta chain was captured in a study of blood T cell repertoires in COVID-19. Study summary: There were acute and convalescent COVID-19 samples, and they came from the United States, Italy and Spain. The analysed material was cDNA or gDNA that came from T cells, B-cell-depleted T cells, or PBMCs.

The V end lost 10 bases, the J end lost 2 bases, and 20 bases lay between the germline ends. The CDR3 runs to 15 residues. CDR1 and CDR2 from the germline V gene are ENHRY and SYGVKD. How the authors handled the data: Using reference gene primer amplification, nucleated cell counts were estimated. Here immunoSEQ multiplex PCR was the method, and the copy in TCRdb shows in-frame clones only, minus some. That table is the source of V, J and clone size, and D and trimming were worked out from the DNA. Among about 150,000 clones listed, around four fifths were seen once. This receptor was identified in a woman of 80 years or more with acute or convalescent COVID-19. The sample consisted of peripheral blood. The chain employs TRBV10-3 and TRBJ1-1, with a possible D match to TRBD1 (6 bases). CDR3 amino acids: CATAGARGGNTEAFF. CDR3 DNA: TGTGCCACGGCGGGGGCAAGAGGGGGTAACACTGAAGCTTTCTTT.